These T cell receptor beta chains were read from a single sample in a study of spatial heterogeneity in lung cancer. TCRdb analysed the 5' RACE reads with MiXCR anew, one entry per CDR3 protein. The sample shows 22,000 or so distinct CDR3 sequences, about 4.5% of them seen only once. The sequencing here drew on PBMCs, taken at surgery. The origin of the receptors is a male donor with early-stage non-small cell lung cancer. CDR3s include the opening cysteine and the closing phenylalanine or tryptophan.

v_gene: TRBV15
j_gene: TRBJ1-5
CDR3aa: CATSRENTGIQPQHF

v_gene: TRBV15
j_gene: TRBJ1-5
CDR3aa: CATSRHGQGTQPQHF

v_gene: TRBV10-3
j_gene: TRBJ1-2
CDR3aa: CATEHGNYGYTF

v_gene: TRBV6-5
j_gene: TRBJ1-2
CDR3aa: CATPPPGTGDGYTF

v_gene: TRBV7-9
j_gene: TRBJ2-3
CDR3aa: CASSSLRDSGHTDTQYF

v_gene: TRBV24-1
j_gene: TRBJ2-1
CDR3aa: CATMAGGPYNEQFF

v_gene: TRBV18
j_gene: TRBJ1-5
CDR3aa: CASSPALNYPQHF

v_gene: TRBV19
j_gene: TRBJ2-2
CDR3aa: CASSITGNTGELFF

v_gene: TRBV29-1
j_gene: TRBJ2-7
CDR3aa: CSVSGTGKTEQYF

v_gene: TRBV29-1
j_gene: TRBJ2-5
CDR3aa: CSAQGNQETQYF

v_gene: TRBV27
j_gene: TRBJ2-5
CDR3aa: CASRHRAETQYF

v_gene: TRBV6-2/TRBV6-3
j_gene: TRBJ2-3
CDR3aa: CASIRAGPSGGQYF

v_gene: TRBV5-1
j_gene: TRBJ2-2
CDR3aa: CASSLGTIPGRLTGELFF

v_gene: TRBV20-1
j_gene: TRBJ2-3
CDR3aa: CSAFPVGGGSRGTDTQYF

v_gene: TRBV7-9
j_gene: TRBJ1-3
CDR3aa: CASSVRGSRKHHIYF

v_gene: TRBV7-9
j_gene: TRBJ2-7
CDR3aa: CASSLPQGADYEQYF

v_gene: TRBV12-3/TRBV12-4
j_gene: TRBJ2-5
CDR3aa: CASSASGGETQYF

v_gene: TRBV12-3/TRBV12-4
j_gene: TRBJ2-5
CDR3aa: CASSLGTIQETQYF

v_gene: TRBV14
j_gene: TRBJ2-7
CDR3aa: CASSLRDRTSYEQYF

v_gene: TRBV20-1
j_gene: TRBJ2-1
CDR3aa: CSGNPGLAGGQGEQFF

v_gene: TRBV18
j_gene: TRBJ1-5
CDR3aa: CASSHSDNQPQHF

v_gene: TRBV19
j_gene: TRBJ1-5
CDR3aa: CASTLMGSGRQPQHF

v_gene: TRBV2
j_gene: TRBJ2-3
CDR3aa: CASRQLAGVTDTQYF

v_gene: TRBV20-1
j_gene: TRBJ2-3
CDR3aa: CSAGASDTDTQYF

v_gene: TRBV6-6
j_gene: TRBJ2-1
CDR3aa: CASSYARGIGNEQFF

v_gene: TRBV18
j_gene: TRBJ2-5
CDR3aa: CASSPLTGRGSETQYF